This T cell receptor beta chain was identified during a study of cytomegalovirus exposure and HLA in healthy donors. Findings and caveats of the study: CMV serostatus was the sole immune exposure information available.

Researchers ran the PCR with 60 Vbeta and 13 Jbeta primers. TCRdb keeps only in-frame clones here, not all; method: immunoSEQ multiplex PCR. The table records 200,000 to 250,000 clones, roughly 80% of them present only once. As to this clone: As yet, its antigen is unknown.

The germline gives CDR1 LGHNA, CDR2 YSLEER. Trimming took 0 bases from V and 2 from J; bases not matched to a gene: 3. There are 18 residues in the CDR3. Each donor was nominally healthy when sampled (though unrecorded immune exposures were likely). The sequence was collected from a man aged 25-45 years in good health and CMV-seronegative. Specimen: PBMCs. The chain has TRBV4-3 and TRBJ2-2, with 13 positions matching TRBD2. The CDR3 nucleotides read TGCGCCAGCAGCCAAGAACTAGCGGGGGGGTTTAACACCGGGGAGCTGTTTTTT. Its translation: CASSQELAGGFNTGELFF.